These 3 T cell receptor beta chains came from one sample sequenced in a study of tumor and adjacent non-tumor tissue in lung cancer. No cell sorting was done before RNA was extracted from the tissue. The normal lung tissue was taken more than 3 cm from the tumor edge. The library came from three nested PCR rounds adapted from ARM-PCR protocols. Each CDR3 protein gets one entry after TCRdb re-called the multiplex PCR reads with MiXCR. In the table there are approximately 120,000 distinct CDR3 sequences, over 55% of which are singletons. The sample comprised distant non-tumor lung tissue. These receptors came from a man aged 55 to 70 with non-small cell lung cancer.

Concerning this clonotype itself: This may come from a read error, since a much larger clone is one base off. DNA for the CDR3: TGTGCCTCACAGCCGGACAGAACGAACATTCGGTACTTC. Translated, it gives CASQPDRTNIRYF. The genes are TRBV30 and TRBJ2-4; possibly TRBD1 for D (6 bases). The CDR3 is 13 amino acids. Germline V gene sequence: CDR1 GTSNPN, CDR2 SVGIG (reference sequence).

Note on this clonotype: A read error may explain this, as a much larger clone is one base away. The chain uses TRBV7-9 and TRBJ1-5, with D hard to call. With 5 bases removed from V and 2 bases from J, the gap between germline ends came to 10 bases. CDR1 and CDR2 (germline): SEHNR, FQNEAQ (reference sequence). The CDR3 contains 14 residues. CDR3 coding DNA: TGTGCCAGCAGCGGCACTAATGGCAATCAGCCCCAGCATTTT. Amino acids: CASSGTNGNQPQHF.

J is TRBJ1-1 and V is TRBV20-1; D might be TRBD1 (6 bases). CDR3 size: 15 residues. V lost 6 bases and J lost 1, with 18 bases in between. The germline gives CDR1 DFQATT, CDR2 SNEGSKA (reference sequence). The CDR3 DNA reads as TGCAGTGCGCAGGGGAATCGCAGGGCGAACACTGAAGCTTTCTTT. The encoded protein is CSAQGNRRANTEAFF.